The 6 T cell receptor beta chains in this list originate from one sample, sequenced in a study of graft-versus-host responses after intestinal transplantation. The antigens these receptors bind are not known. The table came from immunoSEQ multiplex PCR; TCRdb's copy has only in-frame clones and leaves some out. Of 85,000 to 90,000 clones in the sample, under 90% are singletons; the top ten hold 0.11%. The sample here was unstimulated CD4+ T cells sorted from spleen or lymph node cells, taken before intestinal transplant. These receptors were collected from a human donor who received an intestinal transplant.

The chain employs TRBV6-5 and TRBJ1-5; unclear D gene. Germline values: CDR1 MNHEY, CDR2 SVGAGI. The CDR3 loop spans 14 amino acids. V was pared by 6 bases and J by 4 bases, with 13 bases between. The DNA for the CDR3 is TGTGCCAGCAGCCGGGGAGGGTGGAATCAGCCCCAGCATTTT. Encoded protein: CASSRGGWNQPQHF.

The V call is TRBV6-5, the J call TRBJ1-2, with 7 positions matching TRBD1. The V and J ends lost 5 bases and 5 bases, in that order; junction bases with no gene match: 5. The germline CDR1 and CDR2 sequences are MNHEY and SVGAGI. This CDR3 region has 13 residues. CDR3 nucleotide sequence: TGTGCCAGCAGTCCGAACAGGGGATATGGCTACACCTTC. Its protein product is CASSPNRGYGYTF.

This chain links TRBV6-5 with TRBJ2-1; D is possibly TRBD1 (6 bases). The germline V gene has CDR1 MNHEY and CDR2 SVGAGI. The CDR3 totals 13 residues. Trimming removed 0 bases from V and 10 bases from J, with 10 bases in between. CDR3 protein: CASSYSIGGEQFF. The DNA of the CDR3 is TGTGCCAGCAGTTACTCGATAGGGGGAGAGCAGTTCTTC.

V gene TRBV19 combines with J gene TRBJ1-2; 7 nucleotides agree with TRBD1. Looked up from germline, CDR1 is LNHDA and CDR2 is SQIVND (reference sequence). The CDR3 loop spans 14 amino acids. The ends lost 6 bases at V and 2 bases at J; junction bases unmatched: 6. CDR3 in DNA: TGTGCCAGTAGCCGAACAGGGGTAAACTATGGCTACACCTTC. This codes for CASSRTGVNYGYTF.

This rearrangement joins TRBV7-8 to TRBJ1-1; 7 nucleotides align to TRBD1. Germline V lookup: CDR1 SGHVS, CDR2 FQNEAQ. The CDR3 covers 15 residues. J lost 4 bases, V lost 1 base, and 6 bases had no gene match. The CDR3 sequence: CASSLGLGDSTEAFF. DNA of the CDR3: TGTGCCAGCAGCTTAGGATTGGGGGACAGCACTGAAGCTTTCTTT.

The chain has TRBV5-4 and TRBJ2-7; 9 positions match TRBD1. Per germline, CDR1 SGHNT and CDR2 YYREEE (reference sequence). There are 14 residues in the CDR3. V shed 4 bases, J shed 3 bases, and the junction held 5 bases outside the gene matches. CDR3 nucleotides: TGTGCCAGCAGCCATCCGGGACAGGGCTACGAGCAGTACTTC. This gives the protein CASSHPGQGYEQYF.